Described below is a single T cell receptor beta chain sequence and its context. This record belongs to a study of blood T cell repertoires in COVID-19. At the level of the study: T cells, B-cell-depleted T cells, or PBMCs supplied cDNA or gDNA.

Per the study methods: Counts of nucleated cells, estimated from reference gene primer amplification, were obtained. Here immunoSEQ multiplex PCR was the method, and the copy in TCRdb shows in-frame clones only, minus some. Clone size and V and J calls were adopted from that table, with D and trimming inferred from the DNA. The data show around 130,000 clones, approximately 85% seen once. The specimen sequenced was peripheral blood. This receptor was taken from a human donor in a cohort sampled during active COVID-19.

In nucleotides, the CDR3 is TGTGCCACCATTGCAGCGGGCGGAACGCAGTATTTT. Translation gives CATIAAGGTQYF. This chain uses TRBV24-1 with TRBJ2-3, with D possibly being TRBD2 (6 bases). Trimming cost V 8 bases and J 9 bases, with 14 bases left between them. CDR1 and CDR2 (germline): KGHDR, SFDVKD. This CDR3 region has 12 residues.